These T cell receptor beta chains were read from a single sample in a study of a mutant IDH1 vaccine in newly diagnosed glioma. TCRdb's copy holds only in-frame clones and misses some; the assay was immunoSEQ multiplex PCR. The data show around 25,000 clones, 70% to 80% seen once. Their target antigens are unknown. The sequencing used PBMCs, collected from a glioma patient whose treatment included an IDH1 peptide vaccine. The origin of the receptors is a woman between 18 and 30 years old with glioma. Each CDR3 is given with its conserved first and last residue. Each record gives: CDR3 DNA, CDR3 protein, clone size, D gene, J gene, V gene. The D gene is left open where the match is weak. The size field is filled for only some rows; it gives once, few, many or a size class.

CDR3nt: TGCAGCGGGATCGACAGCAACACCGGGGAGCTGTTTTTT
CDR3aa: CSGIDSNTGELFF
abundance: -
d_gene: -
j_gene: TRBJ2-2
v_gene: TRBV29-1

CDR3nt: TGTGCCAGCAGTGAATGGGGGACAGACCCCTACGAGCAGTACTTC
CDR3aa: CASSEWGTDPYEQYF
abundance: once
d_gene: TRBD1
j_gene: TRBJ2-7
v_gene: TRBV25-1

CDR3nt: TGCAGCGTTGTCTCCGGGACTAACTACTACGAGCAGTACTTC
CDR3aa: CSVVSGTNYYEQYF
abundance: -
d_gene: TRBD2
j_gene: TRBJ2-7
v_gene: TRBV29-1

CDR3nt: TGTGCCAGCAGTCAGGGACAGGGCGGGACAGATACGCAGTATTTT
CDR3aa: CASSQGQGGTDTQYF
abundance: -
d_gene: TRBD1
j_gene: TRBJ2-3
v_gene: TRBV5-6

CDR3nt: TGTGCCAGTAGTATCGGATCACGATCCGGGGGCGAGAATCAGCCCCAGCATTTT
CDR3aa: CASSIGSRSGGENQPQHF
abundance: -
d_gene: -
j_gene: TRBJ1-5
v_gene: TRBV19

CDR3nt: TGCGCCAGCAGCCCTGGCGCAGGGATTAGCTATGGCTACACCTTC
CDR3aa: CASSPGAGISYGYTF
abundance: once
d_gene: -
j_gene: TRBJ1-2
v_gene: TRBV5-1

CDR3nt: TGTGCCAGCAGCAAGTACTCTAGCGGGAGACCCGGGGAGCTGTTTTTT
CDR3aa: CASSKYSSGRPGELFF
abundance: -
d_gene: TRBD2
j_gene: TRBJ2-2
v_gene: TRBV14

CDR3nt: TGCAGCGTCCCACGAAGCCCACAGACAGGCCAAGAGACCCAGTACTTC
CDR3aa: CSVPRSPQTGQETQYF
abundance: -
d_gene: -
j_gene: TRBJ2-5
v_gene: TRBV29-1

CDR3nt: TGTGCCAGCAGCTTAGGTGGCTCTGGGGCCAACGTCCTGACTTTC
CDR3aa: CASSLGGSGANVLTF
abundance: -
d_gene: -
j_gene: TRBJ2-6
v_gene: TRBV11-2

CDR3nt: TGTGCCAGCAGTCCACTTACAGGGAACACTGAAGCTTTCTTT
CDR3aa: CASSPLTGNTEAFF
abundance: -
d_gene: -
j_gene: TRBJ1-1
v_gene: TRBV2

CDR3nt: TGTGCCAGCAGGGGACAGGCTTCGGGCGAGCAGTACTTC
CDR3aa: CASRGQASGEQYF
abundance: -
d_gene: TRBD1
j_gene: TRBJ2-7
v_gene: TRBV6-5

CDR3nt: TGTGCCAGCAGCCAAGTTTCGGGGTACGAGCAGTACTTC
CDR3aa: CASSQVSGYEQYF
abundance: -
d_gene: -
j_gene: TRBJ2-7
v_gene: TRBV14

CDR3nt: TGTGCCAGCAGCTTCGGGACAGGGAACACTGAAGCTTTCTTT
CDR3aa: CASSFGTGNTEAFF
abundance: -
d_gene: TRBD1
j_gene: TRBJ1-1
v_gene: TRBV13

CDR3nt: TGTGCCAGCAGCGAGGGGGGGGTGGGTCAGCCCCAGCATTTT
CDR3aa: CASSEGGVGQPQHF
abundance: -
d_gene: -
j_gene: TRBJ1-5
v_gene: TRBV9

CDR3nt: TGTGCCAGCTCACCAGAGGCGACAGGGGGCCTTCACTCTGGAAACACCATATATTTT
CDR3aa: CASSPEATGGLHSGNTIYF
abundance: -
d_gene: TRBD1
j_gene: TRBJ1-3
v_gene: TRBV18

CDR3nt: TGTGCCAGTAGATTTCTACAGGGGAACACTGAAGCTTTCTTT
CDR3aa: CASRFLQGNTEAFF
abundance: -
d_gene: -
j_gene: TRBJ1-1
v_gene: TRBV19

CDR3nt: TGCAGCGTGCAGGGGGAGACTGAAGCTTTCTTT
CDR3aa: CSVQGETEAFF
abundance: -
d_gene: TRBD1
j_gene: TRBJ1-1
v_gene: TRBV29-1

CDR3nt: TGTGCCATCAGTGAGTCGACGGTTCAAGAGACCCAGTACTTC
CDR3aa: CAISESTVQETQYF
abundance: -
d_gene: -
j_gene: TRBJ2-5
v_gene: TRBV10-3

CDR3nt: TGTGCCAGCAGTGAGCGGGGAGTAAGGACTGAAGCTTTCTTT
CDR3aa: CASSERGVRTEAFF
abundance: few
d_gene: -
j_gene: TRBJ1-1
v_gene: TRBV6-1

CDR3nt: TGTGCCAGCAGCTCCCGACTAGCGGGGGACTCCTACAATGAGCAGTTCTTC
CDR3aa: CASSSRLAGDSYNEQFF
abundance: -
d_gene: TRBD2
j_gene: TRBJ2-1
v_gene: TRBV5-4

CDR3nt: TGTGCCAGTAGTATAGGAGATTTGTTCGATCAGCCCCAGCATTTT
CDR3aa: CASSIGDLFDQPQHF
abundance: -
d_gene: -
j_gene: TRBJ1-5
v_gene: TRBV19

CDR3nt: TGTGCCAGCAGCCAAGTCAGGAGTTACAATGAGCAGTTCTTC
CDR3aa: CASSQVRSYNEQFF
abundance: -
d_gene: -
j_gene: TRBJ2-1
v_gene: TRBV4-2

CDR3nt: TGCGCCAGCAGGTCGCCGTCAAGTAACCATGGGAACACCGGGGAGCTGTTTTTT
CDR3aa: CASRSPSSNHGNTGELFF
abundance: -
d_gene: -
j_gene: TRBJ2-2
v_gene: TRBV5-1

CDR3nt: TGTGCCAGCAGCTTTATCGATTCCTTTCGCCTACCGGGGGGGATTGGCTACACCTTC
CDR3aa: CASSFIDSFRLPGGIGYTF
abundance: -
d_gene: -
j_gene: TRBJ1-2
v_gene: TRBV5-4

CDR3nt: TGTGCCAGCAGCGTAGGGACTTCCCACACCGGGGAGCTGTTTTTT
CDR3aa: CASSVGTSHTGELFF
abundance: once
d_gene: -
j_gene: TRBJ2-2
v_gene: TRBV9

CDR3nt: TGTGCCAGCAGCTTAGTAGTCGAGAACACTGAAGCTTTCTTT
CDR3aa: CASSLVVENTEAFF
abundance: -
d_gene: -
j_gene: TRBJ1-1
v_gene: TRBV7-2

CDR3nt: TGTGCCTGGAGCCTAGGACAGGGCTATGGCTACACCTTC
CDR3aa: CAWSLGQGYGYTF
abundance: -
d_gene: TRBD1
j_gene: TRBJ1-2
v_gene: TRBV30

CDR3nt: TGTGCCAGTACAAGGGGAAGCTATGGCTACACCTTC
CDR3aa: CASTRGSYGYTF
abundance: -
d_gene: -
j_gene: TRBJ1-2
v_gene: TRBV19

CDR3nt: TGTGCCAGCAGTTTAAGGGGCAGGGGGGACTATGGCTACACCTTC
CDR3aa: CASSLRGRGDYGYTF
abundance: -
d_gene: TRBD1
j_gene: TRBJ1-2
v_gene: TRBV28

CDR3nt: TGTGCCATCAGTGAGCCGGGACAGGGTTCTCAAGAGACCCAGTACTTC
CDR3aa: CAISEPGQGSQETQYF
abundance: -
d_gene: TRBD1
j_gene: TRBJ2-5
v_gene: TRBV10-3

CDR3nt: TGTGCCAGCAGCTTAGGGCAATCCCTCTCCCGTTACGAGCAGTACTTC
CDR3aa: CASSLGQSLSRYEQYF
abundance: -
d_gene: -
j_gene: TRBJ2-7
v_gene: TRBV7-2

CDR3nt: TGTGCCAGCAGCTTAGGGGCGGAGTTCTTCCAAGAGACCCAGTACTTC
CDR3aa: CASSLGAEFFQETQYF
abundance: -
d_gene: -
j_gene: TRBJ2-5
v_gene: TRBV7-9

CDR3nt: TGTGCCAGCTCACCACCGAAAGGGGCTCTAATCACTGAAGCTTTCTTT
CDR3aa: CASSPPKGALITEAFF
abundance: -
d_gene: -
j_gene: TRBJ1-1
v_gene: TRBV18

CDR3nt: TGTGCCAGCAGTCGGGACTGGCTCGGGGAGCAGTACTTC
CDR3aa: CASSRDWLGEQYF
abundance: -
d_gene: -
j_gene: TRBJ2-7
v_gene: TRBV5-4

CDR3nt: TGTGCCAGCAGTCCCACCGGGACAGTATACAATGAGCAGTTCTTC
CDR3aa: CASSPTGTVYNEQFF
abundance: -
d_gene: TRBD1
j_gene: TRBJ2-1
v_gene: TRBV6-1

CDR3nt: TGTGCCAGCAACCACCCCGACAGGGTCTATGGCTACACCTTC
CDR3aa: CASNHPDRVYGYTF
abundance: -
d_gene: TRBD1
j_gene: TRBJ1-2
v_gene: TRBV2

CDR3nt: TGTGCCAGCAGCTCCCAAGTGGGGACAGGGATAGTAATTGAGCAGTACTTC
CDR3aa: CASSSQVGTGIVIEQYF
abundance: -
d_gene: TRBD1
j_gene: TRBJ2-7
v_gene: TRBV7-2

CDR3nt: TGTGCCAGCAGCTACCCCTACCCGCGCCGCGGTAAAGAGACCCAGTACTTC
CDR3aa: CASSYPYPRRGKETQYF
abundance: -
d_gene: -
j_gene: TRBJ2-5
v_gene: TRBV11-3

CDR3nt: TGTGCCAGCAGCTGGGACTCTGGGGCCAACGTCCTGACTTTC
CDR3aa: CASSWDSGANVLTF
abundance: -
d_gene: -
j_gene: TRBJ2-6
v_gene: TRBV7-9

CDR3nt: TGTGCCAGCAGCGTAGAGGGGGGTCGGGCCTTGTGGGCCACTGAAGCTTTCTTT
CDR3aa: CASSVEGGRALWATEAFF
abundance: -
d_gene: -
j_gene: TRBJ1-1
v_gene: TRBV9

CDR3nt: TGTGCCAGCAGCTGGGGAGGGAGCCACACTGAAGCTTTCTTT
CDR3aa: CASSWGGSHTEAFF
abundance: -
d_gene: -
j_gene: TRBJ1-1
v_gene: TRBV5-6

CDR3nt: TGTGCCAGCAGCTTGGAGGCAGGAACTAATGAAAAACTGTTTTTT
CDR3aa: CASSLEAGTNEKLFF
abundance: -
d_gene: -
j_gene: TRBJ1-4
v_gene: TRBV5-4

CDR3nt: TGTGCCAGCAGTTACAGGGCAACTAATGAAAAACTGTTTTTT
CDR3aa: CASSYRATNEKLFF
abundance: -
d_gene: -
j_gene: TRBJ1-4
v_gene: TRBV7-9

CDR3nt: TGCGCCAGCAGCCAAGTGGGGGGGGCGGGGCAGCCCCAGCATTTT
CDR3aa: CASSQVGGAGQPQHF
abundance: once
d_gene: -
j_gene: TRBJ1-5
v_gene: TRBV4-1

CDR3nt: TGTGCCTGGAGTACATCCGGGACAGTCTATGGCTACACCTTC
CDR3aa: CAWSTSGTVYGYTF
abundance: -
d_gene: TRBD1
j_gene: TRBJ1-2
v_gene: TRBV30

CDR3nt: TGCAGCGTCCCCCCGGGACAGGGAACCGGGGAGCTGTTTTTT
CDR3aa: CSVPPGQGTGELFF
abundance: -
d_gene: TRBD1
j_gene: TRBJ2-2
v_gene: TRBV29-1

CDR3nt: TGTGCCAGCAGCGTGTCCAGGGTTATGAAGAACACTGAAGCTTTCTTT
CDR3aa: CASSVSRVMKNTEAFF
abundance: -
d_gene: -
j_gene: TRBJ1-1
v_gene: TRBV9

CDR3nt: TGTGCCAGCAGCCCCCTTCGGGTCCTCTATGGCTACACCTTC
CDR3aa: CASSPLRVLYGYTF
abundance: -
d_gene: -
j_gene: TRBJ1-2
v_gene: TRBV7-2

CDR3nt: TGTGCCAGCAGCAAGTTAGGGGGCAGTTGCTACGAGCAGTACTTC
CDR3aa: CASSKLGGSCYEQYF
abundance: -
d_gene: TRBD1
j_gene: TRBJ2-7
v_gene: TRBV11-3

CDR3nt: TGCGCCAGCAGCTCTGTAGCGGGGGGGAAGACCGGGGAGCTGTTTTTT
CDR3aa: CASSSVAGGKTGELFF
abundance: -
d_gene: TRBD2
j_gene: TRBJ2-2
v_gene: TRBV4-1

CDR3nt: TGTGCCAGCAGCTGGGGACAGGCGGCGGTTGGGGAGCAGTACTTC
CDR3aa: CASSWGQAAVGEQYF
abundance: few
d_gene: TRBD1
j_gene: TRBJ2-7
v_gene: TRBV5-4

CDR3nt: TGTGCCAGCAGCCCCCCCAATGCTGGGGCCAACGTCCTGACTTTC
CDR3aa: CASSPPNAGANVLTF
abundance: -
d_gene: -
j_gene: TRBJ2-6
v_gene: TRBV2

CDR3nt: TGTGCCAGCCAAGCGCGGACCCTCTCCTACGAGCAGTACTTC
CDR3aa: CASQARTLSYEQYF
abundance: -
d_gene: -
j_gene: TRBJ2-7
v_gene: TRBV2